The 2 T cell receptor beta chains below were found in one sample sequenced in a study of cytomegalovirus exposure and HLA in healthy donors. With 60 Vbeta and 13 Jbeta primers, the PCR was carried out. Sequencing used immunoSEQ multiplex PCR; TCRdb keeps in-frame clones, though not all of them. This table lists some 200,000 clones. Sequenced: PBMCs. The receptors come from a man younger than 40 in good health and CMV-seronegative.

J is TRBJ2-5 and V is TRBV6-6, with D unresolved. V was pared by 6 bases and J by 0 bases, with 5 bases between. Per the germline V gene, CDR1 is MNHNY and CDR2 is SVGAGI (reference sequence). The length of the CDR3 is 12 residues. The CDR3 nucleotides are TGTGCCAGCAGCCAAAACCAAGAGACCCAGTACTTC. This gives the protein CASSQNQETQYF.

CDR3 protein: CASSLDGGDYEQFF. In DNA, the CDR3 is TGTGCCAGCAGCTTAGACGGGGGGGACTATGAGCAGTTCTTC. The genes are TRBV11-2 and TRBJ2-1; TRBD2 matches at 8 bases. CDR1 SGHAT and CDR2 FQNNGV come from the germline V gene. This CDR3 contains 14 residues. J gave up 8 bases and V 0 bases, and 3 bases lay outside the gene matches. The full variable domain, in which reference TRBV11-2 and TRBJ2-1 provide the parts outside the CDR3, is EAGVAQSPRYKIIEKRQSVAFWCNPISGHATLYWYQQILGQGPKLLIQFQNNGVVDDSQLPKDRFSAERLKGVDSTLKIQPAKLEDSAVYLCASSLDGGDYEQFFGPGTRLTVL.